The 23 T cell receptor beta chains presented below share a single source sample, sequenced in a study of read filtering for tumor transcriptome and immune sequencing. Molecular barcoded adaptors covering alpha/delta and beta/gamma chains were used on 400 ng RNA. TCRdb re-derived calls from the reads in MiXCR, one entry per CDR3 protein. The sample includes tens of thousands of distinct CDR3 sequences, over 11% of them seen just once. Input material: a population of CD138-negative cells sorted from bone marrow. These receptors came from a donor older than 35 with multiple myeloma.

In this sample, this clonotype turned up many times. The chain joins TRBV19 to TRBJ1-4; a weak D match, TRBD1 (5 bases). The V gene's germline CDR1 is LNHDA and CDR2 SQIVND (reference sequence). V was trimmed by 3 bases and J by 7 bases, leaving 12 bases between them. There are 14 residues in the CDR3. The CDR3: CASSMGRVGEKLFF. CDR3 nucleotide sequence: TGTGCCAGTAGTATGGGCAGGGTCGGTGAAAAACTGTTTTTT.

The chain uses TRBV4-2 and TRBJ2-1; 7 nucleotides match TRBD2. Germline loops: CDR1 LGHNA, CDR2 YNFKEQ. V trimming: 1 base; J trimming: 6 bases; junction bases outside the gene matches: 3. The CDR3 is 14 residues long. CDR3 sequence reads: CASSQATSFNEQFF. The CDR3 DNA is TGTGCCAGCAGCCAAGCGACTAGCTTCAATGAGCAGTTCTTC.

This clonotype was counted many times. The chain combines TRBV27 with TRBJ2-5, with D possibly matching TRBD1 (6 bases). Per germline, CDR1 MNHEY and CDR2 SMNVEV (reference sequence). The CDR3 sequence is 14 residues long. The V end was cut by 6 bases, the J end by 4 bases, with 15 bases between. CDR3 loop: CASSIPGVLETQYF. DNA for the CDR3: TGTGCCAGCAGCATTCCAGGGGTCTTAGAGACCCAGTACTTC.

This clonotype has more than one count but fewer than ten. The CDR3: CASTTPSSGSGHCNEQFF. DNA for the CDR3: TGTGCCAGCACAACCCCTTCTTCAGGTAGCGGACACTGCAATGAGCAGTTCTTC. The V and J genes are TRBV7-9 and TRBJ2-1; a weak D match, TRBD2 (6 bases). Germline V gene lookup returns CDR1 SEHNR and CDR2 FQNEAQ (reference sequence). The CDR3 loop spans 18 amino acids. The germline V and J ends were trimmed by 7 bases and 6 bases, with 28 bases remaining between them.

Comments on this clonotype: Given a much more abundant clone one base away, this may be a read error. The genes are TRBV2 and TRBJ2-2; D is possibly TRBD2 (6 bases). Per the germline V gene, CDR1 is SNHLY and CDR2 is FYNNEI. This CDR3 is built from 17 residues. The CDR3, as DNA: TGTACCAGCAGGAGGGCCCCATTGAGGGGAAACACCGGGGAGCTGTTTTTT. It translates to CTSRRAPLRGNTGELFF.

Notes on this clonotype: This may come from a read error, since a much larger clone is one base off. V and J are TRBV25-1 and TRBJ2-3, with TRBD2 as a possible D gene (5 bases). Per the germline V gene, CDR1 is MGHDK and CDR2 is SYGVNS. CDR3 length equals 15 residues. V was shortened by 2 bases and J by 2 bases, with 11 bases between the two germline ends. CDR3 bases: TGTGCCAGCAGTGAAGGAGCGGCTGACACAGATACGCAGTATTTT. This gives the protein CASSEGAADTDTQYF.

This clonotype was detected only a few times. At one end, the junction sequence differs from germline, possibly due to a read error. The J gene is TRBJ1-1, the V gene TRBV5-1; unclear D gene. CDR1 is SGHRS, CDR2 YFSETQ, per germline. The CDR3 has 12 amino acids. CDR3 amino acids: CTSSFPPGEAFF. CDR3 coding DNA: TGCACCAGCAGCTTTCCGCCCGGTGAAGCTTTCTTT.

This clonotype was seen at least ten times. The rearrangement links TRBV20-1 to TRBJ2-7; the D gene is possibly TRBD1 (6 bases). V was cut by 2 bases and J by 3 bases, with 11 bases left in between. Germline CDR1 reads DFQATT; CDR2 reads SNEGSKA (reference sequence). This CDR3 is 13 amino acids long. The CDR3 loop reads CSARTGQFYEQYF. The CDR3 nucleotides read TGCAGTGCTAGAACTGGACAGTTCTACGAGCAGTACTTC.

This clonotype has at least ten counts. The chain is built from TRBV7-8 and TRBJ2-7; D possibly matches TRBD1 or TRBD2 (5 bases each). V was clipped by 2 bases and J by 4 bases, with 12 bases between them. CDR3 length equals 14 residues. Per the germline V gene, CDR1 is SGHVS and CDR2 is FQNEAQ. The CDR3 sequence: CASSLSSGRYEQYF. The CDR3, as DNA: TGTGCCAGCAGCTTATCCTCGGGGCGATACGAGCAGTACTTC.

This clonotype appeared many times. The V gene is TRBV20-1, the J gene TRBJ1-1; 8 bases map to TRBD1. The CDR3 covers 14 residues. Trimming removed 6 bases from V and 0 bases from J; junction bases left unmatched: 6. Germline V gene sequence: CDR1 DFQATT, CDR2 SNEGSKA (reference sequence). The CDR3 DNA reads TGCAGTGCGGTTAACAGGGGGATGAACACTGAAGCTTTCTTT. As protein: CSAVNRGMNTEAFF.

This clonotype was recorded many times. The V gene is TRBV3-1, the J gene TRBJ2-1; 9 positions agree with TRBD2. With V trimmed by 2 bases and J by 7 bases, 6 bases remained unmatched. Germline-derived CDR1 and CDR2 are LGHDT and YNNKEL (reference sequence). The CDR3 length is 15 residues. CDR3 in amino acids: CASSQSVAGANEQFF. The CDR3 nucleotides are TGTGCCAGCAGCCAATCAGTAGCGGGAGCAAATGAGCAGTTCTTC.

This clonotype was observed many times. V is TRBV7-2 and J is TRBJ2-5; 8 bases align to TRBD1. Germline V gene sequence: CDR1 SGHTA, CDR2 FQGNSA. Trimming at V came to 0 bases and at J to 4 bases, leaving 4 bases not matched to a gene. This CDR3 contains 15 residues. CDR3 sequence (DNA): TGTGCCAGCAGCTTAGCCTCAGGACAGGGAGAGACCCAGTACTTC. This sequence encodes CASSLASGQGETQYF. Supplemented by reference TRBV7-2 and TRBJ2-5, the full variable domain reads GAGVSQSPSNKVTEKGKDVELRCDPISGHTALYWYRQSLGQGLEFLIYFQGNSAPDKSGLPSDRFSAERTGGSVSTLTIQRTQQEDSAVYLCASSLASGQGETQYFGPGTRLLVL.

This clonotype was picked up many times. This chain uses TRBV7-3 with TRBJ2-2; TRBD2 is a possible D gene (5 bases). CDR3 length equals 15 residues. The germline V gene encodes CDR1 SGHTA and CDR2 FQGTGA. Trimming removed 1 base from V and 5 bases from J, with 11 bases in between. This CDR3 reads CASSLINSVTGELFF. The CDR3 DNA follows: TGTGCCAGCAGCTTAATTAATAGCGTTACCGGGGAGCTGTTTTTT.

This clonotype was recorded at least ten times. V and J are TRBV28 and TRBJ1-1; possible D gene TRBD1, 5 bases. Trimming took 7 bases from V and 1 from J, leaving 16 bases between them. Germline V gene data show CDR1 as MDHEN and CDR2 as SYDVKM. CDR3 length: 15 residues. As DNA, the CDR3 is TGTGCCAGCACCTCCGGGACTCCAGGGAACACTGAAGCTTTCTTT. It translates to CASTSGTPGNTEAFF.

This clonotype was recorded a few times. The chain has TRBV6-6 and TRBJ2-7, with D tentatively TRBD1 or TRBD2 (5 bases each). The CDR3 runs 13 residues. Trimming stripped 4 bases from V and 3 bases from J, with 10 bases between. In germline, CDR1 is MNHNY, CDR2 SVGAGI (reference sequence). The CDR3 is CASSSLGDYEQYF. CDR3 coding DNA: TGTGCCAGCAGTTCCTTGGGGGACTACGAGCAGTACTTC.

This clonotype was recorded at least ten times. The chain is built from TRBV4-3 and TRBJ2-1; D perhaps matches TRBD2 (5 bases). Trimming removed 0 bases from V and 0 bases from J, with 15 bases in between. The CDR3 has 18 amino acids. Germline assignment: CDR1 LGHNA and CDR2 YSLEER. In nucleotides, the CDR3 is TGCGCCAGCAGCCAAGATGGCGAGGGTCCTAGCTCCTACAATGAGCAGTTCTTC. Its protein product is CASSQDGEGPSSYNEQFF.

This clonotype appeared many times. The chain links TRBV6-1 to TRBJ2-1; 10 positions match TRBD2. This CDR3 has 15 residues. Germline V gene data show CDR1 as MNHNS and CDR2 as SASEGT. Trimming at V came to 4 bases and at J to 8 bases, leaving 8 bases not matched to a gene. The CDR3 DNA is TGTGCCAGCAGTGTCGAAGCGGGAGGGGAAGATGAGCAGTTCTTC. This gives the protein CASSVEAGGEDEQFF.

This clonotype came up many times. V gene TRBV7-9 combines with J gene TRBJ1-1; no firm D call. Germline CDR1 SEHNR, CDR2 FQNEAQ (reference sequence). Trimming left V 4 bases short and J 1 base short, with 10 bases between. The CDR3 covers 14 residues. The CDR3 is CASSSAGRNTEAFF. The CDR3 DNA sequence: TGTGCCAGCAGCTCCGCAGGCCGGAACACTGAAGCTTTCTTT.

This clonotype has ten or more counts. The chain joins TRBV29-1 to TRBJ1-1; D gene ambiguous. V lost 1 base and J lost 5, with 8 bases in between. The CDR3 runs to 12 residues. Germline loops: CDR1 SQVTM, CDR2 ANQGSEA. The CDR3 is CSVEGEETEAFF. The CDR3 DNA reads as TGCAGCGTTGAAGGAGAGGAGACTGAAGCTTTCTTT.

Note on this clonotype: Compared with germline, one end of the junction differs, possibly owing to a read error. This chain links TRBV6-2 or TRBV6-3 with TRBJ2-1, with D unclear. The CDR3 totals 15 residues. The germline V gene has CDR1 MNHEY and CDR2 SVGEGT. The CDR3 DNA is TGTGCCAGCAGCCTGCGTCTCGAATACAACAATGATCAGTTCTTC. Its translation is CASSLRLEYNNDQFF.

This clonotype occurred many times. This chain uses TRBV4-3 with TRBJ2-2; 8 positions agree with TRBD2. Trimming took 4 bases from V and 4 from J; bases not matched to a gene: 14. The CDR3 spans 18 residues. Germline lookup yields CDR1 LGHNA and CDR2 YSLEER. The CDR3 region has the DNA TGCGCCAGCAGCCGAAGTACGCTGGCGGGAGGCGGCACCGGGGAGCTGTTTTTT. Translated, it gives CASSRSTLAGGGTGELFF.

Many counts were recorded for this clonotype. The chain joins TRBV10-3 to TRBJ1-2, with D uncertain. The V gene's germline CDR1 is ENHRY and CDR2 SYGVKD. The CDR3 is 14 amino acids. Trimming left V 3 bases short and J 4 bases short, with 12 bases between. The CDR3 coding sequence is TGTGCCATCAGTGAAGCGCCGGGGAGCTATGGCTACACCTTC. Protein sequence: CAISEAPGSYGYTF.

This clonotype was picked up a small number of times. The chain is built from TRBV20-1 and TRBJ2-1, with a possible D match to TRBD2 (7 bases). The CDR3 runs 17 residues. Per the germline V gene, CDR1 is DFQATT and CDR2 is SNEGSKA (reference sequence). V lost 1 base to trimming and J lost 0 bases, with 16 bases between them. CDR3 sequence (DNA): TGCAGTGCTAGAGTGAGGGGGAGGGTCACCTCCTACAATGAGCAGTTCTTC. This encodes CSARVRGRVTSYNEQFF.